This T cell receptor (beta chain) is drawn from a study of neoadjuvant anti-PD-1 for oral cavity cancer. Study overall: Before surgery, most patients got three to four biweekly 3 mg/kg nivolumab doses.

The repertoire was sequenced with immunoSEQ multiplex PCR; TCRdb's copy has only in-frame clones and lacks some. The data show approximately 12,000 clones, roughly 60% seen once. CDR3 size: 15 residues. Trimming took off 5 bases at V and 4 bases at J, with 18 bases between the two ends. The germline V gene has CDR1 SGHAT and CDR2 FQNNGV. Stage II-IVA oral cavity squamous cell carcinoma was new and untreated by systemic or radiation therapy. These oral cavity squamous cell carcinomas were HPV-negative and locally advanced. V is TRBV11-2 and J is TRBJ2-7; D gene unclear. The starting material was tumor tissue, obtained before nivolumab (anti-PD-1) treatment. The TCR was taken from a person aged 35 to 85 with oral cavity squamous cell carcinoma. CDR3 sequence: CASSQTDGFTYEQYF. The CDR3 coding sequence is TGTGCCAGCAGCCAGACGGACGGGTTCACATACGAGCAGTACTTC.